The 15 T cell receptor beta chains presented below share a single source sample, sequenced in a study of T-cell reconstitution after alpha-beta-depleted transplantation in children. Unique molecular identifiers were incorporated into the prepared TCRbeta library. TCRdb passed the PCR reads through MiXCR, listing each CDR3 protein once. The table records over 550,000 distinct CDR3 sequences, approximately 10% of them present only once. Sequences were derived from PBMCs from the stem cell graft donor, sampled from the stem cell graft. The source is a human donor who donated a stem cell graft to a child with acute myeloid leukemia.

This rearrangement joins TRBV7-2 to TRBJ1-2; tentatively, D is TRBD1 (5 bases). This CDR3 region has 13 residues. Trimming stripped 7 bases from V and 0 bases from J, with 9 bases between. Germline V gives CDR1 SGHTA, CDR2 FQGNSA. The CDR3 here is CASMGGANYGYTF. CDR3 sequence (DNA): TGTGCCAGCATGGGGGGAGCTAACTATGGCTACACCTTC.

The chain carries TRBV6-6 and TRBJ1-5, with D unclear. The ends were cut back, 7 bases at V and 4 bases at J, with 8 bases in the middle. CDR3 length: 12 residues. The germline CDR1 and CDR2 sequences are MNHNY and SVGAGI (reference sequence). CDR3 loop: CASKGQNQPQHF. The CDR3 DNA follows: TGTGCCAGCAAAGGGCAGAATCAGCCCCAGCATTTT.

The J gene is TRBJ1-1, the V gene TRBV15, with D possibly matching TRBD1 (5 bases). The V gene lost 0 bases and the J gene lost 4 bases, with 15 bases spanning the gap. CDR3 size: 16 residues. Germline values: CDR1 LNHNV, CDR2 YYDKDF (reference sequence). CDR3 amino acids: CATSRDVSGGGTEAFF. The CDR3 DNA is TGTGCCACCAGCAGAGACGTTTCCGGGGGGGGCACTGAAGCTTTCTTT.

The J gene is TRBJ2-1, the V gene TRBV19; D is unresolved. V shed 5 bases and J shed 3 bases, with 14 bases lying between them. CDR1 and CDR2 from the germline V gene are LNHDA and SQIVND (reference sequence). The CDR3 has 15 amino acids. The CDR3 DNA is TGTGCCAGTAGTGTAACTACCGTATTCTACAATGAGCAGTTCTTC. This gives the protein CASSVTTVFYNEQFF.

The chain is built from TRBV14 and TRBJ2-1; possible D gene TRBD2, 5 bases. The germline V and J ends were trimmed by 3 bases and 0 bases, with 15 bases remaining between them. Germline CDR1 and CDR2: SGHDN and FVKESK. The CDR3 is made up of 17 amino acids. This CDR3 is CASSHLDLPHSYNEQFF. The CDR3 bases are TGTGCCAGCAGCCATCTGGACTTGCCCCACTCCTACAATGAGCAGTTCTTC.

This chain joins TRBV4-3 and TRBJ2-7; D is uncertain. V dropped 4 bases and J dropped 7 bases, with 23 bases sitting between them. Germline V gene data show CDR1 as LGHNA and CDR2 as YSLEER. This CDR3 spans 16 amino acids. CDR3 nucleotide sequence: TGCGCCAGCAGCCCTTCCTTAACTGGAAGTACTAAAGAGCAGTACTTC. Residues: CASSPSLTGSTKEQYF.

Many counts were recorded for this clonotype. The CDR3 DNA sequence: TGCAGCGTTGGAACTAGCGGGAGGGCCGTGGAGCAGTTCTTC. This codes for CSVGTSGRAVEQFF. This chain links TRBV29-1 with TRBJ2-1, with 13 bases fitting TRBD2. CDR3 size: 14 residues. CDR1 and CDR2 from the germline V gene are SQVTM and ANQGSEA. V dropped 4 bases and J dropped 10; count of bases not matched to a gene: 7.

This clonotype was seen a few times. This sequence joins TRBV7-8 and TRBJ1-1, with D maybe TRBD1 (6 bases). The CDR3 length is 18 residues. The V gene lost 0 bases and the J gene lost 2 bases, with 19 bases spanning the gap. Germline V gene lookup returns CDR1 SGHVS and CDR2 FQNEAQ. The CDR3 loop reads CASSLAGAHRNTNTEAFF. In nucleotides, the CDR3 is TGTGCCAGCAGCTTAGCGGGGGCACACAGGAATACCAACACTGAAGCTTTCTTT.

This clonotype occurred a few times. The chain couples TRBV4-2 to TRBJ1-4; possibly TRBD1 for D (6 bases). Germline V gene lookup returns CDR1 LGHNA and CDR2 YNFKEQ. Trimming cost V 0 bases and J 14 bases, with 13 bases left between them. The CDR3 is made up of 13 amino acids. This CDR3 is CASSQDVDRRLFF. Here the CDR3 DNA reads TGTGCCAGCAGCCAAGATGTCGACAGGAGGCTGTTTTTT.

This clonotype occurred a few times. The V gene is TRBV11-3, the J gene TRBJ2-1, with D hard to call. V was pared by 6 bases and J by 0 bases, with 18 bases between. This CDR3 region has 17 residues. The germline CDR1 and CDR2 sequences are SGHNT and YENEEA. CDR3 in amino acids: CASSPKYGESSYNEQFF. The CDR3 nucleotides read TGTGCCAGCAGTCCGAAGTATGGCGAGAGCTCCTACAATGAGCAGTTCTTC.

This clonotype was observed many times. The rearrangement joins TRBV12-3 or TRBV12-4 to TRBJ2-7; D is perhaps TRBD2 (5 bases). CDR3 length: 14 residues. V lost 6 bases and J 3 bases, leaving 15 bases between the germline ends. The CDR3 here is CASSPRLGSYEQYF. The CDR3, as DNA: TGTGCCAGCAGCCCCCGTTTGGGGAGCTACGAGCAGTACTTC.

This clonotype has a handful of counts. The chain carries TRBV24-1 and TRBJ2-5, with TRBD2 identical over 9 bases. Trimming removed 3 bases from V and 5 bases from J; junction bases left unmatched: 9. Germline V gene data show CDR1 as KGHDR and CDR2 as SFDVKD. This CDR3 contains 16 residues. The CDR3 DNA is TGTGCCACCAGTGATAGGACTAGCGATGTCATGGAGACCCAGTACTTC. This sequence encodes CATSDRTSDVMETQYF.

This clonotype was seen repeatedly, ten times or more. The chain is built from TRBV9 and TRBJ1-1, with 8 bases that match TRBD1. The CDR3 runs 14 residues. With V trimmed by 4 bases and J by 5 bases, 7 bases remained unmatched. Germline CDR1 SGDLS, CDR2 YYNGEE. CDR3 nucleotide sequence: TGTGCCAGCAGCCCTGGACAGGGAGAGACTGAAGCTTTCTTT. Its protein is CASSPGQGETEAFF.

The rearrangement uses TRBV29-1 and TRBJ2-3; 7 bases are shared with TRBD2. The germline gives CDR1 SQVTM, CDR2 ANQGSEA. The CDR3 is 13 amino acids. The junction had 9 bases not matched to a gene; V was cut back by 7 bases and J by 5 bases. The CDR3 loop reads CSGSREYGDTQYF. As DNA, the CDR3 is TGCAGCGGTTCGCGGGAGTATGGAGATACGCAGTATTTT.

Many counts were recorded for this clonotype. The chain employs TRBV29-1 and TRBJ2-7; D unclear. This CDR3 comprises 12 residues. V was clipped by 8 bases and J by 1 base, with 12 bases between them. Germline V lookup: CDR1 SQVTM, CDR2 ANQGSEA. For the CDR3, the DNA is TGCAGCACCGTAGACGGTTCCTACGAGCAGTACTTC. Translating gives CSTVDGSYEQYF.